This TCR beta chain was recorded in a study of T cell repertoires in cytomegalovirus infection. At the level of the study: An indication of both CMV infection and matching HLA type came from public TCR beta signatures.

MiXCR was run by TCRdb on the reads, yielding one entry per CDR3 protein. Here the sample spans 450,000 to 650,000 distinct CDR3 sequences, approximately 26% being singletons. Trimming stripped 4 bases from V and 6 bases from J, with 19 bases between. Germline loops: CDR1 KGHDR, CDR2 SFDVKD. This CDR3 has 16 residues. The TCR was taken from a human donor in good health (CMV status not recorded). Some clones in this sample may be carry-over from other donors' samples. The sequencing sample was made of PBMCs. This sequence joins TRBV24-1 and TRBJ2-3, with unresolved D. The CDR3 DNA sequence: TGTGCCACCAGTGAAAGCCCCTTCTCTCGTCTGGATACGCAGTATTTT. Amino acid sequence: CATSESPFSRLDTQYF.